This TCR beta chain was identified in a study of blood T cell repertoires in COVID-19. Background on the study: From T cells, B-cell-depleted T cells, or PBMCs came the material, which was cDNA or gDNA.

TCRdb's table, derived via immunoSEQ multiplex PCR, lists solely in-frame clones and lacks some. The table has approximately 50,000 clones, around 86% seen once; the top ten hold 2.5% to 3.5%. Germline assignment: CDR1 SGHNT and CDR2 YYREEE (reference sequence). V lost 4 bases and J lost 4; bases outside the gene matches: 10. The CDR3 has 16 residues. This chain connects TRBV5-4 to TRBJ2-3; 9 positions agree with TRBD2. Sequenced: peripheral blood. This clonotype originated in a woman aged 80 or older with acute or convalescent COVID-19. CDR3 nucleotides: TGTGCCAGCAGCCCGCGGGTGCGGGGGGGGGCAGATACGCAGTATTTT. It encodes CASSPRVRGGADTQYF.